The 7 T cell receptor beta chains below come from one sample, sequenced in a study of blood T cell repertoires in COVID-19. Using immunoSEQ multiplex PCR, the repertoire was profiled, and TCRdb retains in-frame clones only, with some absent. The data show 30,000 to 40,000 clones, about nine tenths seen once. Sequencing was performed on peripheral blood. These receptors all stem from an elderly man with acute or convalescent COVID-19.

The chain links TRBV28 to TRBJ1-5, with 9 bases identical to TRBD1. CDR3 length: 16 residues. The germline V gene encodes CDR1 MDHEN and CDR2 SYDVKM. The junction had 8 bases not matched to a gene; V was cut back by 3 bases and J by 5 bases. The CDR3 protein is CASSFHTGGADQPQHF. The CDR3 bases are TGTGCCAGCAGTTTTCATACAGGGGGCGCGGATCAGCCCCAGCATTTT.

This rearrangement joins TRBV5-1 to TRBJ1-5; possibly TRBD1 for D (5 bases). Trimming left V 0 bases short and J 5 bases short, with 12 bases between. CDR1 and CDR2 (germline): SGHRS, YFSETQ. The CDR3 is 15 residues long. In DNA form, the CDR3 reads TGCGCCAGCAGCTTGGGCGGGACGGGGGATCAGCCCCAGCATTTT. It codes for CASSLGGTGDQPQHF.

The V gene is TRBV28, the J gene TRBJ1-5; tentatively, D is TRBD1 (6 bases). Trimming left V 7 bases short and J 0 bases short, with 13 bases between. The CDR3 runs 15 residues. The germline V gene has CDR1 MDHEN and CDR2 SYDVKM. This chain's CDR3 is CASTLGALSNQPQHF. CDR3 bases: TGTGCCAGCACCCTGGGGGCCCTTAGCAATCAGCCCCAGCATTTT.

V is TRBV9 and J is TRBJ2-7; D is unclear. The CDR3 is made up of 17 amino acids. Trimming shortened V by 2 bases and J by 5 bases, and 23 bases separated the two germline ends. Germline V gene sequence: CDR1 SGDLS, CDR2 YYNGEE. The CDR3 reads CASSVLPRPLHRDEQYF. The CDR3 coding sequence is TGTGCCAGCAGCGTCCTTCCAAGGCCGTTGCATCGGGACGAGCAGTACTTC.

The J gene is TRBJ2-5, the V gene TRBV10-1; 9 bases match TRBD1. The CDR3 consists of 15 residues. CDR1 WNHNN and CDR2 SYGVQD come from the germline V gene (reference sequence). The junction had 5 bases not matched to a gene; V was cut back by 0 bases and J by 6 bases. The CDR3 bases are TGCGCCAGCAGTGAGTCAGACAGGGGGATAAAGACCCAGTACTTC. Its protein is CASSESDRGIKTQYF.

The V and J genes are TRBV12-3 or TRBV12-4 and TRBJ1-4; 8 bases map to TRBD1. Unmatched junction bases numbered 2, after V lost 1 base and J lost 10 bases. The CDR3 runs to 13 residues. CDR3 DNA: TGTGCCAGCAGTTTAGGGGACAGGCGAAAACTGTTTTTT. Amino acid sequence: CASSLGDRRKLFF.

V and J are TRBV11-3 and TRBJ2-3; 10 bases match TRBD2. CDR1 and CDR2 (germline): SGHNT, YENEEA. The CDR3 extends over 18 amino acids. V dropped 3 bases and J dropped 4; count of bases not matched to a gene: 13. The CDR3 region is CASSFGLAGALSADTQYF. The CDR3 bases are TGTGCCAGCAGCTTTGGGCTAGCGGGGGCGCTGAGCGCAGATACGCAGTATTTT.